These 3 T cell receptor beta chains came from one sample sequenced in a study of shared clonotypes between healthy human individuals. Only in-frame clones appear in the TCRdb table, and some are missing; sequencing was by immunoSEQ multiplex PCR. Of approximately 2,300,000 clones in the sample, under 95% are singletons; the top ten hold 0.37%. The sample consisted of naive CD4+ T cells from PBMCs. Subset indicated: CD45RA+ positively selected. These receptors were taken from a man aged 18 to 30 in good health. Some clones in this sample may be carry-over from other donors' samples.

This chain uses TRBV18 with TRBJ2-1; weak D call: TRBD2 (6 bases). Trimming took off 0 bases at V and 5 bases at J, with 14 bases between the two ends. Germline V lookup: CDR1 KGHSH, CDR2 LQKENI. The CDR3 sequence is 16 residues long. In nucleotides, the CDR3 is TGTGCCAGCTCACCACCCGGGAGCTGGAGGGACAATGAGCAGTTCTTC. Translated, it gives CASSPPGSWRDNEQFF.

This rearrangement joins TRBV7-9 to TRBJ1-4; D call uncertain. Trimming cost V 2 bases and J 5 bases, with 9 bases left between them. CDR1 and CDR2 (germline): SEHNR, FQNEAQ (reference sequence). This CDR3 comprises 14 residues. This chain's CDR3 is CASSLRPENEKLFF. As DNA, the CDR3 is TGTGCCAGCAGCTTACGGCCGGAGAATGAAAAACTGTTTTTT.

This sequence joins TRBV5-1 and TRBJ2-1, with 7 bases aligning to TRBD2. V was clipped by 0 bases and J by 9 bases; unmatched bases: 6. Germline CDR1 is SGHRS and CDR2 is YFSETQ. The CDR3 totals 14 residues. CDR3 sequence: CASSLVTGGGEQFF. The CDR3 region has the DNA TGCGCCAGCAGCTTGGTGACGGGAGGTGGTGAGCAGTTCTTC.